These 20 T cell receptor beta chains were sequenced from one sample in a study of cytomegalovirus exposure and HLA in healthy donors. The PCR contained 60 Vbeta and 13 Jbeta primers. Generated by immunoSEQ multiplex PCR, the TCRdb table keeps only in-frame clones and is missing some. Altogether some 150,000 clones are present, approximately 67% being singletons, with the ten largest covering roughly 2.9%. Sequences were obtained from PBMCs. The receptors originated from a man between 35 and 55 years old in good health and CMV-seronegative.

The rearrangement uses TRBV2 and TRBJ1-4; no reliable D call. Germline V gene sequence: CDR1 SNHLY, CDR2 FYNNEI. The ends were cut back, 6 bases at V and 5 bases at J, with 10 bases in the middle. The CDR3 contains 13 residues. CDR3 sequence reads: CASSREPNEKLFF. CDR3 DNA sequence: TGTGCCAGCAGCCGGGAACCAAATGAAAAACTGTTTTTT.

The chain recombines TRBV9 with TRBJ2-2, with a tentative D call TRBD1 (5 bases). This CDR3 spans 16 amino acids. V was pared by 2 bases and J by 6 bases, with 17 bases between. Per germline, CDR1 SGDLS and CDR2 YYNGEE. The CDR3 spells CASSVSTGRRPGELFF. In DNA, the CDR3 is TGTGCCAGCAGCGTGAGTACAGGAAGGCGTCCCGGGGAGCTGTTTTTT.

V gene TRBV5-3 combines with J gene TRBJ1-2; D remains unclear. TRBV5-3 is filed as an ORF, its function uncertain. The V gene lost 3 bases and the J gene lost 6 bases, with 15 bases spanning the gap. The CDR3 has 14 amino acids. The CDR3 is CARSSGRRSDGYTF. Here the CDR3 DNA reads TGTGCCAGAAGCTCCGGACGGAGGAGCGATGGCTACACCTTC.

The chain uses TRBV7-2 and TRBJ2-5; D possibly corresponds to TRBD2 (6 bases). Trimming left V 1 base short and J 5 bases short, with 11 bases between. CDR3 length: 14 residues. Germline CDR1 reads SGHTA; CDR2 reads FQGNSA. The chain's CDR3 is CASSLDGGPETQYF. CDR3 coding DNA: TGTGCCAGCAGCTTAGATGGAGGGCCGGAGACCCAGTACTTC.

The rearrangement joins TRBV5-1 to TRBJ2-3, with 10 bases matching TRBD2. The V segment lost 0 bases and the J segment 14 bases; nucleotides outside the gene matches: 6. The CDR3 has 13 residues. Germline CDR1 reads SGHRS; CDR2 reads YFSETQ. CDR3 coding DNA: TGCGCCAGCAGCTTGGGTAGCGGGGGGCCCTCGTATTTT. Its protein is CASSLGSGGPSYF.

V usage is TRBV5-1 and J usage is TRBJ2-1; TRBD2 aligns across 10 bases. CDR1 is SGHRS, CDR2 YFSETQ, per germline. Losses at the gene ends were 2 bases for V and 8 bases for J; bases not matched to a gene: 10. CDR3 length: 16 residues. The CDR3 region has the DNA TGCGCCAGCAGCTTTGGGTCTAGCGGGGGCTTGCATGAGCAGTTCTTC. Protein: CASSFGSSGGLHEQFF.

This chain joins TRBV2 and TRBJ2-1, with D unresolved. The CDR3 loop spans 12 amino acids. V dropped 2 bases and J dropped 10 bases, with 9 bases sitting between them. CDR1 and CDR2 (germline): SNHLY, FYNNEI. CDR3: CASSETRREQFF. The DNA of the CDR3 is TGTGCCAGCAGTGAAACACGGCGGGAGCAGTTCTTC.

In this sample, this clone turned up a few times. The chain is built from TRBV2 and TRBJ1-5; D might be TRBD1 (5 bases). This CDR3 region has 15 residues. Germline V gene data show CDR1 as SNHLY and CDR2 as FYNNEI. Trimming stripped 3 bases from V and 6 bases from J, with 15 bases between. CDR3 in amino acids: CASSDKRRGTQPQHF. CDR3 coding DNA: TGTGCCAGCAGTGACAAGCGAAGGGGTACTCAGCCCCAGCATTTT.

The J gene is TRBJ1-1, the V gene TRBV7-2; tentative D call: TRBD1 (5 bases). Trimming cost V 4 bases and J 1 base, with 7 bases left between them. CDR1 and CDR2 from the germline V gene are SGHTA and FQGNSA. The CDR3 contains 13 residues. Here the CDR3 DNA reads TGTGCCAGCAGCTCCGACAGGAACACTGAAGCTTTCTTT. Protein sequence: CASSSDRNTEAFF.

The gene calls are TRBV7-8 and TRBJ2-3; 10 bases match TRBD2. V lost 4 bases and J lost 1; bases outside the gene matches: 2. Germline CDR1 reads SGHVS; CDR2 reads FQNEAQ. This CDR3 has 15 residues. DNA of the CDR3: TGTGCCAGCAGCTCAAGCGGGAGGGGCACAGATACGCAGTATTTT. This codes for CASSSSGRGTDTQYF.

The rearrangement links TRBV7-7 to TRBJ2-2; the match to TRBD2 covers 7 bases. The CDR3 runs to 16 residues. The J segment lost 2 bases and the V segment lost 2 bases, leaving 5 bases of the junction unmatched. Germline loops: CDR1 SSHAT, CDR2 FNYEAQ (reference sequence). CDR3 sequence reads: CASSLRGGDNTGELFF. The CDR3 DNA is TGTGCCAGCAGCTTAAGGGGAGGGGACAACACCGGGGAGCTGTTTTTT.

Concerning this clone: The germline gene is not matched at one end of the junction; a read error may be the cause. The sample holds other DNA sequences that translate to the same CDR3. This chain links TRBV7-2 with TRBJ1-5; TRBD1 matches 7 bases. The CDR3 covers 15 residues. The germline V gene has CDR1 SGHTA and CDR2 FQGNSA. This CDR3 is CASSLGAGGYQPQHF. The CDR3 DNA reads as TGTGCCAGCAGCTTAGGGGCAGGGGGATACCAGCCCCAGCATTTC.

A single count supports this clone. This CDR3 is also generated by other DNA sequences in the sample. V gene TRBV11-2 combines with J gene TRBJ2-3, with TRBD2 identical over 13 bases. Germline V CDR1 and CDR2: SGHAT, FQNNGV. V shed 5 bases and J 5 bases; nucleotides not matched to a gene: 4. The CDR3 has 15 amino acids. The CDR3 here is CASSPRLAGGDTQYF. For the CDR3, the DNA is TGTGCCAGCAGCCCCAGACTAGCGGGAGGAGATACGCAGTATTTT.

The V gene is TRBV10-3, the J gene TRBJ2-1; D is ambiguous. The CDR3 has 14 residues. Between the trimmed V and J ends, which lost 2 bases and 4 bases, there was a span of 9 bases. Germline loops: CDR1 ENHRY, CDR2 SYGVKD. The CDR3 region has the DNA TGTGCCATCAGTGAGGTTACTACGTACAATGAGCAGTTCTTC. Amino acids: CAISEVTTYNEQFF.

V gene TRBV9 combines with J gene TRBJ2-2; D call uncertain. This CDR3 spans 17 amino acids. Germline CDR1 is SGDLS and CDR2 is YYNGEE. Trimming shortened V by 2 bases and J by 0 bases, and 14 bases separated the two germline ends. CDR3 DNA: TGTGCCAGCAGCGTCGAAGACTCTTTCGCGAACACCGGGGAGCTGTTTTTT. Its translation is CASSVEDSFANTGELFF.

This clone turned up a few times. The chain employs TRBV7-2 and TRBJ2-3; the match to TRBD2 covers 8 bases. V shed 2 bases and J 3 bases; nucleotides not matched to a gene: 7. Germline loops: CDR1 SGHTA, CDR2 FQGNSA. The CDR3 totals 16 residues. The CDR3 region is CASSLTGGVGTDTQYF. In DNA, the CDR3 is TGTGCCAGCAGCTTAACGGGAGGGGTAGGGACAGATACGCAGTATTTT.

V usage is TRBV29-1 and J usage is TRBJ2-3, with TRBD1 matching 9 bases. The CDR3 loop spans 15 amino acids. The V gene's germline CDR1 is SQVTM and CDR2 ANQGSEA. V shed 7 bases and J 2 bases; nucleotides not matched to a gene: 10. The CDR3, as DNA: TGCAGCGCCCGCCCCGGGACAGGGTACACAGATACGCAGTATTTT. It encodes CSARPGTGYTDTQYF.

This chain links TRBV7-9 with TRBJ2-3; D unresolved. Trimming left V 3 bases short and J 5 bases short, with 9 bases between. CDR1 and CDR2 (germline): SEHNR, FQNEAQ (reference sequence). The CDR3 length is 13 residues. CDR3 nucleotide sequence: TGTGCCAGCAGCTTCCTAGAATTAGATACGCAGTATTTT. Its translation: CASSFLELDTQYF.

The CDR3 nucleotides are TGTGCCATCAGTGAGTCGGGCCAAGCGGGAGGGCTATGGACCGGGGAGCTGTTTTTT. Protein sequence: CAISESGQAGGLWTGELFF. The rearrangement joins TRBV10-3 to TRBJ2-2; the match to TRBD2 covers 10 bases. In germline, CDR1 is ENHRY, CDR2 SYGVKD. CDR3 length: 19 residues. With 0 bases clipped from V and 5 bases from J, the junction kept 12 bases outside the gene matches.

The chain recombines TRBV5-1 with TRBJ2-1; 14 bases line up with TRBD2. The CDR3 totals 15 residues. Germline V gives CDR1 SGHRS, CDR2 YFSETQ. With V trimmed by 3 bases and J by 8 bases, 4 bases remained unmatched. In DNA form, the CDR3 reads TGCGCCAGCAGCTCCGGACTAGCGGGAGGCGATGAGCAGTTCTTC. Amino acid sequence: CASSSGLAGGDEQFF.